This record looks at one TCR beta chain sequence and its context. This sample is drawn from a study of control samples from healthy donors and cancer patients. CDR3 size: 13 residues. Deletions cut 6 bases from V and 1 base from J, with 9 bases between. The germline V gene encodes CDR1 MNHEY and CDR2 SVGAGI. The assay was immunoSEQ multiplex PCR, and TCRdb's table has in-frame clones only and misses some. The top ten clones hold 20% to 25% of a sample with approximately 86,000 clones, 86% of them seen once. The receptor's source is a man aged 25-45 years in good health. Sequenced: blood. The V call is TRBV6-5, the J call TRBJ1-1; possible D gene TRBD1, 5 bases. Here the CDR3 reads CASRAGQNTEAFF. The DNA of the CDR3 is TGTGCCAGCAGGGCAGGGCAGAACACTGAAGCTTTCTTT.